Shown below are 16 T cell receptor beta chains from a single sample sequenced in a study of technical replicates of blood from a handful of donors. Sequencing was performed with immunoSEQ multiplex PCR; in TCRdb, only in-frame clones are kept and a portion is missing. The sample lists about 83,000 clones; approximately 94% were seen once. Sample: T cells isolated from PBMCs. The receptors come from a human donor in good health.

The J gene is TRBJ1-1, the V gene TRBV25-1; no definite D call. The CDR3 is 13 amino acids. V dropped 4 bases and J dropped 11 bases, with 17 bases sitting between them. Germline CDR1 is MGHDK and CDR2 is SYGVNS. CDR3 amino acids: CASSGTLEGEAFF. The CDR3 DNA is TGTGCCAGCAGTGGAACCCTAGAAGGTGAGGCTTTCTTT.

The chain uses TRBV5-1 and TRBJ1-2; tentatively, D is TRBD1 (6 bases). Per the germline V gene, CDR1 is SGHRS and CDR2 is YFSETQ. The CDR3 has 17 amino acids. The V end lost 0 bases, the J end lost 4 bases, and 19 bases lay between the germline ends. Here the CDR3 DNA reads TGCGCCAGCAGCTTGGAAGGGGGACGTCAAGGTGGCTATGGCTACACCTTC. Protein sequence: CASSLEGGRQGGYGYTF.

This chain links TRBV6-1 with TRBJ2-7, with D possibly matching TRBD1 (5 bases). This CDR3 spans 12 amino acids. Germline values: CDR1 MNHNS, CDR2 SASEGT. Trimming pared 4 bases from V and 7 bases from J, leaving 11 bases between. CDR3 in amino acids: CASSGGSGEQYF. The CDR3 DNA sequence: TGTGCCAGCAGTGGCGGATCAGGGGAGCAGTACTTC.

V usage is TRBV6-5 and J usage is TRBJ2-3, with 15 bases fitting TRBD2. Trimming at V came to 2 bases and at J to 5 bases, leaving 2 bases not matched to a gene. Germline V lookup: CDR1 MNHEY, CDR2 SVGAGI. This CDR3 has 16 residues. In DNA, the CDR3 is TGTGCCAGCAGTTACCAGGGACTAGCGGGAGGAGATACGCAGTATTTT. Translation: CASSYQGLAGGDTQYF.

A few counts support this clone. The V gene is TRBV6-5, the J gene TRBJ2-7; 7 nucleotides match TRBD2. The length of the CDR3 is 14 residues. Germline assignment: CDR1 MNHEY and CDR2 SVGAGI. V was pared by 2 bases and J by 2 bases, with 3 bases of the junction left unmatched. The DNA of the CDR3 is TGTGCCAGCAGTTACGTAGCGGGTACCTACGAGCAGTACTTC. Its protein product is CASSYVAGTYEQYF.

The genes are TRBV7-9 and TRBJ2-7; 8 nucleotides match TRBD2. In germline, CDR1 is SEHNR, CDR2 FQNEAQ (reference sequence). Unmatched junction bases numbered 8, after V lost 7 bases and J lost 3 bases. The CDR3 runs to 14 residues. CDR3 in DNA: TGTGCCAGCACCAGCGGGAGTGGTGGCTACGAGCAGTACTTC. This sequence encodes CASTSGSGGYEQYF.

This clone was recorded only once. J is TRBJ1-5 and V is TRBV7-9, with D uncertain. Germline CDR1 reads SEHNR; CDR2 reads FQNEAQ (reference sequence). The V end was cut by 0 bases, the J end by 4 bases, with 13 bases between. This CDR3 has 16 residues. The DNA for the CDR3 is TGTGCCAGCAGCTTAGCGAACGAGGAGGGAAATCAGCCCCAGCATTTT. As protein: CASSLANEEGNQPQHF.

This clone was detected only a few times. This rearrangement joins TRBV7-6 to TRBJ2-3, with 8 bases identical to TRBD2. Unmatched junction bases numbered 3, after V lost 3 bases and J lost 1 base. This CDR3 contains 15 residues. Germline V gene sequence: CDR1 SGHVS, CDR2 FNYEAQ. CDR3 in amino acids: CASSLSSGGTDTQYF. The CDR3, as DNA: TGTGCCAGCAGCTTGAGTAGCGGGGGCACAGATACGCAGTATTTT.

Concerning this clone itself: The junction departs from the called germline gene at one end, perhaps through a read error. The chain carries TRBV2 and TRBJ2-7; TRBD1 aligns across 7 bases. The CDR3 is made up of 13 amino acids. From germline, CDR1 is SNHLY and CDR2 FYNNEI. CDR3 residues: CASSGDSSHEQYF. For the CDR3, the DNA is TGTGCCAGCAGTGGGGACAGCTCCCACGAGCAGTACTTC.

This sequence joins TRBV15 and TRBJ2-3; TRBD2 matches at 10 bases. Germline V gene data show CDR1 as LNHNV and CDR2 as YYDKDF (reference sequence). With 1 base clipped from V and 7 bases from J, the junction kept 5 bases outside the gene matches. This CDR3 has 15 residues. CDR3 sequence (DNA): TGTGCCACCAGCAGAGGGGGACTAGCGCTAAATACGCAGTATTTT. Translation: CATSRGGLALNTQYF. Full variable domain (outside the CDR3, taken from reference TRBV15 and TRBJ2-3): DAMVIQNPRYQVTQFGKPVTLSCSQTLNHNVMYWYQQKSSQAPKLLFHYYDKDFNNEADTPDNFQSRRPNTSFCFLDIRSPGLGDTAMYLCATSRGGLALNTQYFGPGTRLTVL.

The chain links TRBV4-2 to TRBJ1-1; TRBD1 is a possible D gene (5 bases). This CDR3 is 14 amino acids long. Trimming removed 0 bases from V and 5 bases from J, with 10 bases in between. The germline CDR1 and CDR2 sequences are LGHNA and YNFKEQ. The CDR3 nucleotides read TGTGCCAGCAGCCAAGATAAGGGGCGGACTGAAGCTTTCTTT. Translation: CASSQDKGRTEAFF.

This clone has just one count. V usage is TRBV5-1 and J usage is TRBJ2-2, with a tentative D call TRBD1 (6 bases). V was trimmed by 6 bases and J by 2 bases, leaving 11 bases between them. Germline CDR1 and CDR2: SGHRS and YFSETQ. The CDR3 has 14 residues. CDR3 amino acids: CASNRDTNTGELFF. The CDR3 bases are TGCGCCAGCAATCGGGACACAAACACCGGGGAGCTGTTTTTT. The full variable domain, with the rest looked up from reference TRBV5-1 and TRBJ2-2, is KAGVTQTPRYLIKTRGQQVTLSCSPISGHRSVSWYQQTPGQGLQFLFEYFSETQRNKGNFPGRFSGRQFSNSRSEMNVSTLELGDSALYLCASNRDTNTGELFFGEGSRLTVL.

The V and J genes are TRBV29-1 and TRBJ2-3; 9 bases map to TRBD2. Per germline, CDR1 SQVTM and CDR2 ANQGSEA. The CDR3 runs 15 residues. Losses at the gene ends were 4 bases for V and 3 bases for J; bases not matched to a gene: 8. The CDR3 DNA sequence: TGCAGCGTTGTTCCGGCGGGAGGGCCGACAGATACGCAGTATTTT. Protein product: CSVVPAGGPTDTQYF.

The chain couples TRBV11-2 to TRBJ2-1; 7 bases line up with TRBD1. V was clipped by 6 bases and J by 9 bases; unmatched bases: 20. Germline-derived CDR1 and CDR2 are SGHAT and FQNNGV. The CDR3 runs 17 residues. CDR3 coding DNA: TGTGCCAGCAGATCTCGGACAGGCTTTTTGATTTGCACTGAGCAGTTCTTC. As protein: CASRSRTGFLICTEQFF.

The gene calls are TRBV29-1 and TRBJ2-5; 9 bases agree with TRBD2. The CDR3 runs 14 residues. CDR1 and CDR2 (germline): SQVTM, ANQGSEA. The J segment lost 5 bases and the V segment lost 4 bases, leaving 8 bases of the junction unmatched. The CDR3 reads CSVGALREGETQYF. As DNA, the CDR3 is TGCAGCGTTGGCGCTCTGCGGGAGGGTGAGACCCAGTACTTC. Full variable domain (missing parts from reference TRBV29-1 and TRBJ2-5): SAVISQKPSRDICQRGTSLTIQCQVDSQVTMMFWYRQQPGQSLTLIATANQGSEATYESGFVIDKFPISRPNLTFSTLTVSNMSPEDSSIYLCSVGALREGETQYFGPGTRLLVL.

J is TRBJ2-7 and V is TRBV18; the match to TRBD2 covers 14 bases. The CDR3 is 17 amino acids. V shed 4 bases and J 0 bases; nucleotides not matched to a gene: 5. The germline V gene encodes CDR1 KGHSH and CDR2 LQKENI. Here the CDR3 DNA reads TGTGCCAGCTCACGGACTAGCGGGGGGTCTAGCTCCTACGAGCAGTACTTC. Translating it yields CASSRTSGGSSSYEQYF.